Sequencing of this T cell receptor beta chain was carried out in a study of beta chain features in type 1 diabetes. The wider study: Cell yields, gender and age were similar in healthy donors and patients. Notes on the study in general: Amplification by PCR could prefer shorter templates, with the same effect in patients and controls. Researchers reported that naive, central memory and Treg TCRB repertoires appeared more similar in patients than in healthy donors.

In its sample, this clone was seen a few times. What it recognizes is unknown. Expressed TCRB transcripts were sequenced because the entire RNA isolate underwent reverse transcription. The table came from immunoSEQ multiplex PCR; TCRdb's copy has only in-frame clones and leaves some out. The data contain 250,000 to 400,000 clones, 11% to 15% of them singletons. Germline CDR1 reads LNHDA; CDR2 reads SQIVND (reference sequence). The CDR3 runs to 17 residues. Trimming cost V 4 bases and J 0 bases; bases outside gene matches: 9. Cells sorted by CD45RO/CCR7/CD25/CD127/CD95/CD27 comprised CD4+ naive, central memory, regulatory and stem cell-like memory cells.

The sample comprised central memory CD4+ T cells from blood. The receptor comes from a man aged 25 to 45 in good health. The chain couples TRBV19 to TRBJ2-3, with 8 bases fitting TRBD2. This CDR3 reads CASSRRWSGRSTDTQYF. The DNA for the CDR3 is TGTGCCAGTAGTAGAAGATGGAGCGGGAGAAGCACAGATACGCAGTATTTT.